What follows are 13 T cell receptor beta chains derived from one specimen sequenced in a study of OX40 agonist ivuxolimab in advanced cancers. Data came from immunoSEQ multiplex PCR; TCRdb stores just in-frame clones and leaves some out. The repertoire has around 15,000 clones, 70% to 80% of them found once; the top ten carry about 32%. This sample comprised CD4+ or CD8+ T cells sorted from blood, obtained in a trial of the OX40 agonist ivuxolimab. All receptors come from an adult with an advanced solid tumor such as melanoma, head and neck, liver or kidney cancer.

This rearrangement joins TRBV6-1 to TRBJ2-1; 11 bases are a match to TRBD2. Germline V gene lookup returns CDR1 MNHNS and CDR2 SASEGT. The CDR3 is 18 amino acids. V lost 2 bases, J lost 2 bases, and 8 bases stayed unmatched. The CDR3 loop reads CASSERVVAGGPYNEQFF. The CDR3 DNA reads as TGTGCCAGCAGTGAAAGGGTGGTAGCGGGGGGGCCCTACAATGAGCAGTTCTTC.

This sequence joins TRBV6-6 and TRBJ2-7; no firm D call. Trimming shortened V by 5 bases and J by 4 bases, and 9 bases separated the two germline ends. Looked up from germline, CDR1 is MNHNY and CDR2 is SVGAGI (reference sequence). The length of the CDR3 is 12 residues. DNA for the CDR3: TGTGCCAGCAGTCCCGACCGTTACGAGCAGTACTTC. Translated: CASSPDRYEQYF.

This sequence joins TRBV5-6 and TRBJ2-2, with no clear D. With 4 bases removed from V and 0 bases from J, the gap between germline ends came to 19 bases. Germline V gene data show CDR1 as SGHDT and CDR2 as YYEEEE. This CDR3 has 18 residues. The DNA of the CDR3 is TGTGCCAGCAGCCTGACCCTAGACACCTTAACGAACACCGGGGAGCTGTTTTTT. This gives the protein CASSLTLDTLTNTGELFF.

The chain has TRBV6-1 and TRBJ2-7; D unclear. V lost 6 bases to trimming and J lost 1 base, with 4 bases between them. Germline lookup yields CDR1 MNHNS and CDR2 SASEGT. The CDR3 covers 11 residues. In DNA, the CDR3 is TGTGCCAGCAGGGAGTCCTACGAGCAGTACTTC. As protein: CASRESYEQYF.

V usage is TRBV11-2 and J usage is TRBJ2-2, with 8 bases matching TRBD1. The ends lost 4 bases at V and 7 bases at J; junction bases unmatched: 5. The CDR3 length is 14 residues. The germline gives CDR1 SGHAT, CDR2 FQNNGV. The CDR3 DNA is TGTGCCAGCAGCTCACAGGGGGTCGGCGGGGAGCTGTTTTTT. Translating it yields CASSSQGVGGELFF.

The V call is TRBV7-8, the J call TRBJ1-4; D is perhaps TRBD1 (5 bases). Germline CDR1 SGHVS, CDR2 FQNEAQ. This CDR3 has 12 residues. V shed 1 base and J shed 14 bases, with 11 bases lying between them. DNA of the CDR3: TGTGCCAGCAGCTTAGATGTCGGACACCTGTTTTTT. This translates into CASSLDVGHLFF.

This clone rates as hyperexpanded. The genes are TRBV5-6 and TRBJ1-5; D not certain. CDR3 length: 15 residues. Trimming left V 4 bases short and J 2 bases short, with 13 bases between. Germline V gene sequence: CDR1 SGHDT, CDR2 YYEEEE. CDR3 nucleotides: TGTGCCAGCAGCGTCTATTTTGGCGGCAATCAGCCCCAGCATTTT. This codes for CASSVYFGGNQPQHF.

The chain joins TRBV7-9 to TRBJ2-2; 9 bases fit TRBD1. The CDR3 is 19 amino acids. Germline lookup yields CDR1 SEHNR and CDR2 FQNEAQ (reference sequence). Losses at the gene ends were 4 bases for V and 5 bases for J; bases not matched to a gene: 17. CDR3 loop: CASSSAGTGRFPWTGELFF. In DNA, the CDR3 is TGTGCCAGCAGCTCCGCAGGGACAGGGAGGTTCCCTTGGACCGGGGAGCTGTTTTTT.

The chain links TRBV7-8 to TRBJ2-2, with 8 bases that match TRBD1. Per the germline V gene, CDR1 is SGHVS and CDR2 is FQNEAQ. The V gene end was trimmed by 9 bases and the J gene end by 0 bases; junction bases not matched to a gene: 6. CDR3 length: 15 amino acids. The CDR3 sequence: CASPIQGANTGELFF. For the CDR3, the DNA is TGTGCCAGTCCGATACAGGGGGCGAACACCGGGGAGCTGTTTTTT.

The chain has TRBV7-2 and TRBJ2-7, with 8 bases identical to TRBD2. The germline gives CDR1 SGHTA, CDR2 FQGNSA. This CDR3 contains 15 residues. Unmatched junction bases numbered 9, after V lost 6 bases and J lost 2 bases. CDR3 residues: CASSQWRGVTYEQYF. DNA for the CDR3: TGTGCCAGCAGTCAGTGGCGGGGGGTGACCTACGAGCAGTACTTC.

The CDR3 region has the DNA TGTGCCAGCAGCTCATTCTCAGGGACAAATGAGCAGTTCTTC. Protein sequence: CASSSFSGTNEQFF. The V gene is TRBV11-2, the J gene TRBJ2-1; D is perhaps TRBD1 (6 bases). The V gene's germline CDR1 is SGHAT and CDR2 FQNNGV. This CDR3 region has 14 residues. The V gene lost 4 bases and the J gene lost 7 bases, with 14 bases spanning the gap.

The gene calls are TRBV7-9 and TRBJ1-2; D ambiguous. CDR1 and CDR2 (germline): SEHNR, FQNEAQ (reference sequence). V lost 4 bases and J 6 bases, leaving 12 bases between the germline ends. The CDR3 is 13 residues long. The CDR3: CASSYQVEDGYTF. CDR3 coding DNA: TGTGCCAGCAGCTATCAGGTAGAAGATGGCTACACCTTC.

The V call is TRBV4-3, the J call TRBJ2-1; tentative D call: TRBD1 (5 bases). Looked up from germline, CDR1 is LGHNA and CDR2 is YSLEER. V was shortened by 0 bases and J by 9 bases, with 12 bases between the two germline ends. This CDR3 has 14 amino acids. The CDR3 sequence is CASSQDVQVGEQFF. The DNA for the CDR3 is TGCGCCAGCAGCCAAGATGTACAGGTCGGTGAGCAGTTCTTC.